This T cell receptor (beta chain) stems from a study of cytomegalovirus exposure and HLA in healthy donors. Notes on the study in general: Later work associated roughly 17,000 TCR beta sequences with HLA alleles at 0.05 false discovery rate.

Germline V gene sequence: CDR1 SGDLS, CDR2 YYNGEE. The CDR3 contains 16 residues. Trimming removed 3 bases from V and 2 bases from J; junction bases left unmatched: 5. 13 Jbeta primers and 60 Vbeta primers were used for the PCR. The data were produced by immunoSEQ multiplex PCR, yet TCRdb's version contains in-frame clones alone and is incomplete. The sample comprises about 250,000 clones, roughly 84% of which are singletons, and roughly 0.24% rests with the top ten. With regard to this clone: Antigen: not known.

The genes are TRBV9 and TRBJ2-3; 11 bases are a match to TRBD2. Input material: PBMCs. This clonotype was sampled from a girl aged 2 to 10 in good health and CMV-seronegative. The CDR3 nucleotides read TGTGCCAGCAGCGATACTAGCGGGGGAAACACAGATACGCAGTATTTT. Its protein is CASSDTSGGNTDTQYF.